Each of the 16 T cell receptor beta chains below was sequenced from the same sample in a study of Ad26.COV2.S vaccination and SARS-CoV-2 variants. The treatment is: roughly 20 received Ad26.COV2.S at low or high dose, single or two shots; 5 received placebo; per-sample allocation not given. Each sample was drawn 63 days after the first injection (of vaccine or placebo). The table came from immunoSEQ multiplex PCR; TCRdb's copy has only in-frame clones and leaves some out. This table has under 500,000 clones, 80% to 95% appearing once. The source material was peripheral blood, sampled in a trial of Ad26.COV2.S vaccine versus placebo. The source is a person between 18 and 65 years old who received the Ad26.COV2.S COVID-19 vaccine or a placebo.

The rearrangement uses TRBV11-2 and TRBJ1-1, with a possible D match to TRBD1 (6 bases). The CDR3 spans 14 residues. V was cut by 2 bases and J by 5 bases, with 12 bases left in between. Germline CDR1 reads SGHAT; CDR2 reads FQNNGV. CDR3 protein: CASSLIGGSTEAFF. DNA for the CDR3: TGTGCCAGCAGCTTAATAGGGGGGTCTACTGAAGCTTTCTTT.

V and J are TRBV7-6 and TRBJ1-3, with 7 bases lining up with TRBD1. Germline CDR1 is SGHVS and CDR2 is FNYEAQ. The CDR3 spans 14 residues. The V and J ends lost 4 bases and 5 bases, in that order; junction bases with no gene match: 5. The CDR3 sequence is CASSSLTGRNTIYF. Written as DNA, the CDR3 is TGTGCCAGCAGCTCGCTGACAGGGCGAAACACCATATATTTT.

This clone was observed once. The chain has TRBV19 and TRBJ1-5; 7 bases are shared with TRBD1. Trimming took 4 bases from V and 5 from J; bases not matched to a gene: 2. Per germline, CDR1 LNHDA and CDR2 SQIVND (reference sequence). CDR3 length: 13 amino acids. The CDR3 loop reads CASSTGGDQPQHF. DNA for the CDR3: TGTGCCAGTAGTACAGGGGGGGATCAGCCCCAGCATTTT. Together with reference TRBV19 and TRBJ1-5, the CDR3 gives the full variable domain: DGGITQSPKYLFRKEGQNVTLSCEQNLNHDAMYWYRQDPGQGLRLIYYSQIVNDFQKGDIAEGYSVSREKKESFPLTVTSAQKNPTAFYLCASSTGGDQPQHFGDGTRLSIL.

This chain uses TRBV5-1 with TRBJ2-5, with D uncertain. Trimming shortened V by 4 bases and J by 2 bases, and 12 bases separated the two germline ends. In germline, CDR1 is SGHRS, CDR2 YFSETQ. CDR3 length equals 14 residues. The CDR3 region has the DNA TGCGCCAGCAGCCTGGTTCCAGGTCAAGAGACCCAGTACTTC. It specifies CASSLVPGQETQYF.

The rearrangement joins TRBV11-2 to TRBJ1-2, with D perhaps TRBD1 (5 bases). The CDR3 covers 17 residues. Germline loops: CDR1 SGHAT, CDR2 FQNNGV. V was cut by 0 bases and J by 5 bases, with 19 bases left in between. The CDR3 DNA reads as TGTGCCAGCAGCTTAGACCACAGGCAAGGAATCCTGTATGGCTACACCTTC. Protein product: CASSLDHRQGILYGYTF. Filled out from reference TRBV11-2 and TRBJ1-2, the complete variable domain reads EAGVAQSPRYKIIEKRQSVAFWCNPISGHATLYWYQQILGQGPKLLIQFQNNGVVDDSQLPKDRFSAERLKGVDSTLKIQPAKLEDSAVYLCASSLDHRQGILYGYTFGSGTRLTVV.

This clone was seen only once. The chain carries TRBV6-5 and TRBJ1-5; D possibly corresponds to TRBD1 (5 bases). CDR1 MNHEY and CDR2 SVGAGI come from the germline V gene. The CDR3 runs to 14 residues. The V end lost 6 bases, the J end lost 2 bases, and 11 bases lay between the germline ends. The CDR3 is CASSQGVGNQPQHF. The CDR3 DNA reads TGTGCCAGCAGCCAGGGAGTTGGCAATCAGCCCCAGCATTTT.

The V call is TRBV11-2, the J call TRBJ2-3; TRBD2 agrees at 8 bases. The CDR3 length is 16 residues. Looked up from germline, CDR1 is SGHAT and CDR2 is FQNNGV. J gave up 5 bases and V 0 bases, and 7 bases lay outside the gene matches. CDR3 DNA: TGTGCCAGCAGCTTAGATCTCAGCGGGGGTAGAGATACGCAGTATTTT. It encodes CASSLDLSGGRDTQYF. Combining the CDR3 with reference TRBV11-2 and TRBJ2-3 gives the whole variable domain EAGVAQSPRYKIIEKRQSVAFWCNPISGHATLYWYQQILGQGPKLLIQFQNNGVVDDSQLPKDRFSAERLKGVDSTLKIQPAKLEDSAVYLCASSLDLSGGRDTQYFGPGTRLTVL.

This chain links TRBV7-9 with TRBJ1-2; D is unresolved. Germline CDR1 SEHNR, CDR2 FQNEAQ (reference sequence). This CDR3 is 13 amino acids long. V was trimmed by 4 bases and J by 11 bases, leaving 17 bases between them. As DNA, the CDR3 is TGTGCCAGCAGCTCCTCGATTGGCCTTGGATACACCTTC. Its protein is CASSSSIGLGYTF.

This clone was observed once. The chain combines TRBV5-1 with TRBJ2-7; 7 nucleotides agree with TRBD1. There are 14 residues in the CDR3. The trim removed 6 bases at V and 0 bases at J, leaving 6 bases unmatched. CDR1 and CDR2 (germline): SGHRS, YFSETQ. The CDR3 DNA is TGCGCCAGCAAACGGGACAGCAGCTCCTACGAGCAGTACTTC. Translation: CASKRDSSSYEQYF.

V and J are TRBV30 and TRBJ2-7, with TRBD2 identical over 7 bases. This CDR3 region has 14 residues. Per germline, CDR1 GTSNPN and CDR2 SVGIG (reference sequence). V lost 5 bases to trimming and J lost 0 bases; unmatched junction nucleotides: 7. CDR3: CAWSPGGGSYEQYF. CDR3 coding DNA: TGTGCCTGGTCCCCTGGGGGGGGCTCCTACGAGCAGTACTTC.

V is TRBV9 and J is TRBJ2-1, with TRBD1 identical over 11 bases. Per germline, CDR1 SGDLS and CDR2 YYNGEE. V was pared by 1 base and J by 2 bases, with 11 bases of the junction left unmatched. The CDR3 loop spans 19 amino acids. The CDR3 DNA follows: TGTGCCAGCAGCGTAAGGGACAGGGGGGCCATCCCAACCTACAATGAGCAGTTCTTC. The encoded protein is CASSVRDRGAIPTYNEQFF.

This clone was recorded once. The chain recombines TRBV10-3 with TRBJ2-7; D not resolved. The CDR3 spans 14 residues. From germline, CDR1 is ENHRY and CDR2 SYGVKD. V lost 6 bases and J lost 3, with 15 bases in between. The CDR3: CAIREILDNYEQYF. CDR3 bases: TGTGCCATCAGGGAGATATTGGATAACTACGAGCAGTACTTC.

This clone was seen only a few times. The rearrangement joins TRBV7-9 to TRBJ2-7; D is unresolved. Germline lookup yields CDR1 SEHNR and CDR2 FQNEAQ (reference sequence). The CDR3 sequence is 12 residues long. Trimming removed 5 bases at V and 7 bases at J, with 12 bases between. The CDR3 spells CASSPSTREQYF. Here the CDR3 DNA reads TGTGCCAGCAGCCCTTCTACTCGGGAGCAGTACTTC.

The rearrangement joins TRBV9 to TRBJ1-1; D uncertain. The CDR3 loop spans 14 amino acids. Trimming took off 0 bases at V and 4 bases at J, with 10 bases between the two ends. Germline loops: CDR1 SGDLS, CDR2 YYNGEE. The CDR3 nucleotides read TGTGCCAGCAGCGTAGCCCTCTTCACCACTGAAGCTTTCTTT. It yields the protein CASSVALFTTEAFF.

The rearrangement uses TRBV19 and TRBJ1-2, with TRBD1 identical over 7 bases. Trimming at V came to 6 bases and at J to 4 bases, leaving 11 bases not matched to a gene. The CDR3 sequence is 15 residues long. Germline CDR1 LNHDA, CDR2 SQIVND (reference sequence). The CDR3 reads CASRKKGAVSYGYTF. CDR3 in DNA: TGTGCCAGTAGAAAGAAGGGGGCCGTTAGCTATGGCTACACCTTC.

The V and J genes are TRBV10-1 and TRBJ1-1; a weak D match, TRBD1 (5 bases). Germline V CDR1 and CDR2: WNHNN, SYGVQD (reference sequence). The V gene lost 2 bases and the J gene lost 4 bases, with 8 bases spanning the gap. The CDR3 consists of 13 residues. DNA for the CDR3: TGCGCCAGCAGTGAGACAGGTCCCACTGAAGCTTTCTTT. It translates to CASSETGPTEAFF.